This TCR beta chain stems from a study of cytomegalovirus exposure and HLA in healthy donors. Findings and limits, study-wide: Later on, a genetic analysis was performed. It linked a missense variant in DCLRE1C with V- and J-gene trimming of TCR beta.

A multiplex PCR was run with 60 Vbeta primers and 13 Jbeta primers. TCRdb's table, derived via immunoSEQ multiplex PCR, lists solely in-frame clones and lacks some. The sample contains 150,000 to 200,000 clones, roughly 80% of which appear only once. V was cut by 0 bases and J by 0 bases, with 11 bases left in between. Germline V lookup: CDR1 LGHNT, CDR2 FRNRAP. The CDR3 loop spans 16 amino acids. A remark on this clone: The antigen remains unidentified.

The receptor was isolated from a woman between 50 and 59 years old in good health and CMV-seropositive. Sequencing was done on a sample of PBMCs. This chain joins TRBV12-5 and TRBJ1-2; D might be TRBD1 (5 bases). The CDR3 DNA reads as TGTGCTAGTGGTTTGGTTCAGGGCGGGACTAACTATGGCTACACCTTC. Its protein product is CASGLVQGGTNYGYTF.